This T cell receptor (beta chain) was sequenced in a study of tumor and adjacent non-tumor tissue in lung cancer. The germline V gene has CDR1 MGHRA and CDR2 YSYEKL. This CDR3 region has 15 residues. V lost 0 bases and J 10 bases, leaving 16 bases between the germline ends. TCRbeta libraries were built with three rounds of nested PCR, modified from ARM-PCR. TCRdb reprocessed the multiplex PCR reads with MiXCR, giving one entry per CDR3 protein. The sample shows tens of thousands of distinct CDR3 sequences, roughly 80% of them seen only once. This sample's RNA came from whole unsorted tissue. Material: lung tumor tissue. The clonotype originates from a woman aged 45-65 years with non-small cell lung cancer. The V gene is TRBV4-1, the J gene TRBJ2-1; D not resolved. CDR3 region: CASSQESVERGEQFF. For the CDR3, the DNA is TGCGCCAGCAGCCAAGAATCTGTGGAACGTGGAGAGCAGTTCTTC.